This T cell receptor (beta chain) comes out of a study of blood T cell repertoires in COVID-19. Trimming at V came to 7 bases and at J to 7 bases, leaving 10 bases not matched to a gene. CDR1 and CDR2 (germline): SGHRS, YFSETQ. The CDR3 totals 13 residues. Method: immunoSEQ multiplex PCR; TCRdb's copy keeps in-frame clones and lacks some. The table shows 200,000 to 250,000 clones, with around 86% occurring only once. The specimen sequenced was peripheral blood. This chain connects TRBV5-1 to TRBJ2-5; TRBD2 agrees at 7 bases. The sequence derives from a woman older than 75 with COVID-19, enrolled during active disease. The CDR3 reads CASQGGLLGTQYF. The CDR3 DNA reads TGCGCCAGCCAGGGAGGGCTGCTTGGGACCCAGTACTTC.